Sequencing of this TCR beta chain was carried out in a study of cytotoxic CD8 clonotypes in ibrutinib-treated CLL. Study at large: The subjects consisted of roughly 12 relapsed/refractory and 15 treatment-naive individuals, with some 17 IGHV unmutated.

Profiling relied on immunoSEQ multiplex PCR, and the TCRdb table lists in-frame clones only, not all of them. Among some 120,000 clones listed, 45% to 65% were seen once. The CDR3 covers 15 residues. V trimming: 3 bases; J trimming: 5 bases; junction bases outside the gene matches: 6. From germline, CDR1 is LNHNV and CDR2 YYDKDF (reference sequence). This receptor was identified in a human donor with chronic lymphocytic leukemia. Sequences were derived from PBMCs, sampled after 24 months of ibrutinib treatment. The chain uses TRBV15 and TRBJ2-5; TRBD1 matches at 10 bases. The DNA of the CDR3 is TGTGCCACCAGCAGGGCCGGGGGACAGGGGGAGACCCAGTACTTC. This codes for CATSRAGGQGETQYF.